These 10 T cell receptor beta chains originate from one sample sequenced in a study of shared clonotypes between healthy human individuals. Naive CD8 cells were CD45RO-negative, positively selected for CCR7, excluding terminally differentiated effector memory CD45RA+ cells. TCRdb's copy holds only in-frame clones and misses some; the assay was immunoSEQ multiplex PCR. Seen here are about 2.1 million clones, over 85% observed once, and the top ten hold about 1.7%. Material: naive CD8+ T cells from PBMCs. These TCRs come from a man in his late teens or twenties in good health. Some clones in this sample may be carry-over from other donors' samples.

The rearrangement links TRBV19 to TRBJ1-5; D is undetermined. The germline V and J ends were trimmed by 7 bases and 1 base, with 8 bases remaining between them. This CDR3 region has 13 residues. Germline V CDR1 and CDR2: LNHDA, SQIVND (reference sequence). The CDR3 protein is CASTISSNQPQHF. The CDR3 DNA sequence: TGTGCCAGTACAATTTCAAGCAATCAGCCCCAGCATTTT.

This chain joins TRBV6-1 and TRBJ2-7; perhaps TRBD2 as D (6 bases). The CDR3 length is 13 residues. V was trimmed by 7 bases and J by 4 bases, leaving 14 bases between them. Per the germline V gene, CDR1 is MNHNS and CDR2 is SASEGT. The CDR3 spells CASMETSAYEQYF. For the CDR3, the DNA is TGTGCCAGCATGGAGACTAGTGCTTACGAGCAGTACTTC.

V gene TRBV27 combines with J gene TRBJ2-1; 9 positions agree with TRBD2. This CDR3 comprises 16 residues. Per the germline V gene, CDR1 is MNHEY and CDR2 is SMNVEV (reference sequence). V trimming: 3 bases; J trimming: 9 bases; junction bases outside the gene matches: 12. The CDR3 DNA sequence: TGTGCCAGCAGTTTTGTGATGGGTGCGGGAGGGGGTGAGCAGTTCTTC. Translated: CASSFVMGAGGGEQFF.

In its sample, this clone was seen once. The rearrangement joins TRBV11-2 to TRBJ2-3; no definite D call. V was clipped by 0 bases and J by 2 bases, with 12 bases between them. Per germline, CDR1 SGHAT and CDR2 FQNNGV. The CDR3 covers 16 residues. In DNA form, the CDR3 reads TGTGCCAGCAGCTTAGAGGTCAGACTCATCACAGATACGCAGTATTTT. Protein product: CASSLEVRLITDTQYF.

This chain joins TRBV5-4 and TRBJ1-5, with 8 bases lining up with TRBD1. CDR3 length: 16 residues. The trim removed 4 bases at V and 4 bases at J, leaving 10 bases unmatched. Germline V gene sequence: CDR1 SGHNT, CDR2 YYREEE (reference sequence). Here the CDR3 DNA reads TGTGCCAGCAGCAAGGACAGGGTGGGTCGGAATCAGCCCCAGCATTTT. As protein: CASSKDRVGRNQPQHF.

V and J are TRBV6-6 and TRBJ2-7, with a tentative D call TRBD2 (6 bases). The CDR3 totals 14 residues. Trimming pared 0 bases from V and 3 bases from J, leaving 9 bases between. Germline CDR1 and CDR2: MNHNY and SVGAGI (reference sequence). CDR3 DNA sequence: TGTGCCAGCAGTTACTCCCAGGGAGGCTACGAGCAGTACTTC. It encodes CASSYSQGGYEQYF.

Points on this clone: Within the sample, other DNA sequences also encode this same CDR3. The V gene is TRBV9, the J gene TRBJ2-4; D may be TRBD2 (6 bases). This CDR3 has 15 amino acids. From germline, CDR1 is SGDLS and CDR2 YYNGEE. Between the trimmed V and J ends, which lost 1 base and 0 bases, there was a span of 8 bases. CDR3 bases: TGTGCCAGCAGCGTATCGGGACTAGCCAAAAACATTCAGTACTTC. Encoded protein: CASSVSGLAKNIQYF.

The rearrangement uses TRBV5-6 and TRBJ2-1; D uncertain. The CDR3 runs to 15 residues. Per the germline V gene, CDR1 is SGHDT and CDR2 is YYEEEE. V shed 1 base and J shed 0 bases, with 8 bases lying between them. The CDR3 nucleotides are TGTGCCAGCAGCTTGCGACGGAGCTCCTACAATGAGCAGTTCTTC. Translating gives CASSLRRSSYNEQFF.

The chain is built from TRBV19 and TRBJ1-5; possible D gene TRBD1, 5 bases. Trimming took off 0 bases at V and 10 bases at J, with 16 bases between the two ends. This CDR3 is 15 amino acids long. The germline gives CDR1 LNHDA, CDR2 SQIVND (reference sequence). The DNA for the CDR3 is TGTGCCAGTAGTATAGACAGGGCCTTTTCCCCTCCCCAGCATTTT. This sequence encodes CASSIDRAFSPPQHF.

This chain connects TRBV4-3 to TRBJ1-3, with D unresolved. V was clipped by 2 bases and J by 0 bases, with 8 bases between them. CDR1 LGHNA and CDR2 YSLEER come from the germline V gene. The CDR3 loop spans 15 amino acids. CDR3 sequence: CASSQWIGSGNTIYF. The CDR3 nucleotides read TGCGCCAGCAGCCAATGGATTGGCTCTGGAAACACCATATATTTT.